This section outlines one T cell receptor beta chain sequence together with its context. What it binds is not known. It was by 5'RACE template switching with UMIs that TCR beta cDNA was made. Reanalyzing the 5' RACE reads, TCRdb keeps one entry per CDR3 protein, without DNA. With hundreds of thousands of distinct CDR3 sequences in the sample, the ten largest clones hold 3.5% to 4.5%. The sample originates from a study of T cells expressing NK-cell markers. Study-wide context: Sorted CD3+CD56-NKG2C+, CD3+CD56+NKG2C+ and CD3+CD56+NKG2C- T cells supplied the TCR beta repertoires. Eight donors were sequenced, of whom seven were HCMV-seropositive, while the remaining one was HCMV-seronegative. Overall study findings and caveats: Leadership of the CD3+CD56-NKG2C+ fraction also belonged to these clonotypes in several donors.

This CDR3 has 16 amino acids. The germline V gene encodes CDR1 LGHNA and CDR2 YSLEER. The J gene is TRBJ2-2, the V gene TRBV4-3; checking the TCRdb D call of TRBD2 is not possible without DNA. The sequence derives from a man in his late teens or twenties in good health. The material sequenced was blood T cells: a sorted CD56 or NKG2C T cell subset, CD4+ or CD8+ T cells, or bulk PBMC T cells (not recorded which). CDR3 loop: CASSHSSGRDTGELFF.